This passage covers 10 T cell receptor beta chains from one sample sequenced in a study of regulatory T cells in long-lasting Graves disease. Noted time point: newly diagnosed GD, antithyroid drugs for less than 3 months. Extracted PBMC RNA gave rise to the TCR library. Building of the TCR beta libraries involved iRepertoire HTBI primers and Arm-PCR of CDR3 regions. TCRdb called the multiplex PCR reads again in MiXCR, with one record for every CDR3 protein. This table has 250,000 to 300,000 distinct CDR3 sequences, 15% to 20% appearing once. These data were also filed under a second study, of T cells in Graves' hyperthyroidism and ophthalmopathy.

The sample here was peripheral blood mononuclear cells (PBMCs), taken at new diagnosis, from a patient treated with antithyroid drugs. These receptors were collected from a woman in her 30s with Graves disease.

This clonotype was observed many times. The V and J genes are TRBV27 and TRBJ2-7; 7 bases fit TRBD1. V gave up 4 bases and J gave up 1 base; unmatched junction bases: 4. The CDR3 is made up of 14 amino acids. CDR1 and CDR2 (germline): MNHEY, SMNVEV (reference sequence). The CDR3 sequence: CASSSRQGSYEQYF. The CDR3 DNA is TGTGCCAGCAGTTCCCGACAGGGATCCTACGAGCAGTACTTC.

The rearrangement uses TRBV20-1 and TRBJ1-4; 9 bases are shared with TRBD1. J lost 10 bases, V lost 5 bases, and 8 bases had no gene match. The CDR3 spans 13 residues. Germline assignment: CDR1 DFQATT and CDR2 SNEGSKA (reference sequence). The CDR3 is CSAWGQGSAKLFF. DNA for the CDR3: TGCAGTGCTTGGGGACAGGGATCAGCAAAACTGTTTTTT.

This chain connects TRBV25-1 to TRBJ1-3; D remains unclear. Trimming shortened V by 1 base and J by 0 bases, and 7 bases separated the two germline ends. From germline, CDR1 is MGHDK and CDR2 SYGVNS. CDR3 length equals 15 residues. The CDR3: CASSEWAISGNTIYF. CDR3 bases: TGTGCCAGCAGTGAATGGGCCATCTCTGGAAACACCATATATTTT. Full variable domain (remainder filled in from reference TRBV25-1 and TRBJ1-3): EADIYQTPRYLVIGTGKKITLECSQTMGHDKMYWYQQDPGMELHLIHYSYGVNSTEKGDLSSESTVSRIRTEHFPLTLESARPSHTSQYLCASSEWAISGNTIYFGEGSWLTVV.

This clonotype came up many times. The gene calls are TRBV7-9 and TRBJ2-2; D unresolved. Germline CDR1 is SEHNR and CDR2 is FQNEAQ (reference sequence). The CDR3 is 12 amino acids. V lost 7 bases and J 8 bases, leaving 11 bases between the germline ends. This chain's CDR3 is CASNPTAGELFF. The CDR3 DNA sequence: TGTGCCAGCAACCCAACGGCGGGGGAGCTGTTTTTT.

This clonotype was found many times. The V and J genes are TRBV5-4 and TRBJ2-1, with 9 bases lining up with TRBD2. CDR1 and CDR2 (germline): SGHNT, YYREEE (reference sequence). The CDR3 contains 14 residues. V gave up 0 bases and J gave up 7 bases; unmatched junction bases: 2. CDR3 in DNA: TGTGCCAGCAGCTTGGTGCTAGCGGGAAATGAGCAGTTCTTC. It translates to CASSLVLAGNEQFF.

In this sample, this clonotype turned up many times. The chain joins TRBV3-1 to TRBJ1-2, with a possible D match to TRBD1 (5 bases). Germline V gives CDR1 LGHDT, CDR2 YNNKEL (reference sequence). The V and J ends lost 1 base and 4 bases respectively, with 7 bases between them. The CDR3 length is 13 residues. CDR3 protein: CASSQAGPYGYTF. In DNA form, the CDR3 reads TGTGCCAGCAGCCAAGCGGGACCCTATGGCTACACCTTC.

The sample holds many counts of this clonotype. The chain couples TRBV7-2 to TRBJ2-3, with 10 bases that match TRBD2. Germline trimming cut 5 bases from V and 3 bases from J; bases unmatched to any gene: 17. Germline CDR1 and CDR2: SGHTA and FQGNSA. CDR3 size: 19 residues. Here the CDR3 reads CASSTVGLAGASGTDTQYF. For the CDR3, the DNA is TGTGCCAGCAGCACAGTGGGGCTAGCGGGGGCCTCCGGGACAGATACGCAGTATTTT.

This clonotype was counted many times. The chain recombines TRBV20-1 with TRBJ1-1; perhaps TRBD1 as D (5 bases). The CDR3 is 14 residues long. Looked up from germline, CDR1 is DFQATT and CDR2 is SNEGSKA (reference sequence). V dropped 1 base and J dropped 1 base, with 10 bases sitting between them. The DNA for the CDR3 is TGCAGTGCTAGAGTAGGGGACTCGAACACTGAAGCTTTCTTT. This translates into CSARVGDSNTEAFF.

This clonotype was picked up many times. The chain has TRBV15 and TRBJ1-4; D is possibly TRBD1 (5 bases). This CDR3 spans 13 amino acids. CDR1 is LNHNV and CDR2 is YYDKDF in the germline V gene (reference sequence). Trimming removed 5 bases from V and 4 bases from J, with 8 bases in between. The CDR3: CATSRQFNEKLFF. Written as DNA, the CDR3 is TGTGCCACCAGCCGACAGTTTAATGAAAAACTGTTTTTT. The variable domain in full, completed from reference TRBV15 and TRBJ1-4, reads DAMVIQNPRYQVTQFGKPVTLSCSQTLNHNVMYWYQQKSSQAPKLLFHYYDKDFNNEADTPDNFQSRRPNTSFCFLDIRSPGLGDTAMYLCATSRQFNEKLFFGSGTQLSVL.

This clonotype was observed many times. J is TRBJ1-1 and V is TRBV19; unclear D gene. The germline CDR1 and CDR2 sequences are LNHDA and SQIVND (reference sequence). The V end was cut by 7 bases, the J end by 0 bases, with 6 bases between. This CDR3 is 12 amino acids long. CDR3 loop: CASNSMNTEAFF. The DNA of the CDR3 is TGTGCCAGTAATTCCATGAACACTGAAGCTTTCTTT.